What follows is one T cell receptor beta chain and its context. The data originate from a study of cytomegalovirus exposure and HLA in healthy donors. PCR employed 60 Vbeta and 13 Jbeta primers. The data were produced by immunoSEQ multiplex PCR, yet TCRdb's version contains in-frame clones alone and is incomplete. This sample yields 250,000 to 350,000 clones, of which 86% are seen a single time; almost 4% belongs to the top ten. Germline values: CDR1 MNHEY, CDR2 SVGAGI. This CDR3 has 11 residues. V lost 6 bases and J 8 bases, leaving 10 bases between the germline ends. The source material was PBMCs. The chain carries TRBV6-5 and TRBJ1-1; D not certain. This TCR was recovered from a middle-aged man in good health and CMV-seropositive. In DNA, the CDR3 is TGTGCCAGCAGCCGCGGCAGCGAAGCTTTCTTT. Protein product: CASSRGSEAFF.